This T cell receptor (beta chain) was recovered during a study of blood T cells in healthy people across ages. The second PCR ran about 6 to 12 cycles with a sample-barcoded 5' primer and J-beta primers. Each CDR3 protein is one row after TCRdb ran MiXCR on the 5' RACE reads. The sample comprises roughly 2 million distinct CDR3 sequences, less than 50% of which are singletons, and less than 2.5% rests with the top ten. Findings and caveats of the study: No conclusive comparison of naive versus antigen-experienced cells was possible with unsorted PBMCs.

With 5 bases clipped from V and 5 bases from J, the junction kept 12 bases outside the gene matches. Germline V gene sequence: CDR1 SGHTA, CDR2 FQGNSA. The CDR3 loop spans 16 amino acids. Regarding this clonotype: Its target is not known.

The TCR sequence derives from a middle-aged woman in good health. The chain recombines TRBV7-2 with TRBJ2-3; 8 positions match TRBD2. Sequenced input: blood. The CDR3 reads CASSTKDGGAGDTQYF. The DNA of the CDR3 is TGTGCCAGCAGCACGAAAGACGGGGGGGCGGGAGATACGCAGTATTTT.